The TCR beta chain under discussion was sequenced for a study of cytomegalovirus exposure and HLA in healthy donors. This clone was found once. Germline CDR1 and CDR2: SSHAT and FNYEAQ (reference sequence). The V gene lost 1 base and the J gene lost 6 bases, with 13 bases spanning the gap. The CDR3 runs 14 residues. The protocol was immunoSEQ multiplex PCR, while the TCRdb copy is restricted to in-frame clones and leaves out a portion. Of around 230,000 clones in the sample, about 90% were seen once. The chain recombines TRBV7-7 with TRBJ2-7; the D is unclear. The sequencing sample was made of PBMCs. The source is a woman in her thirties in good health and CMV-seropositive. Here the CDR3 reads CASSLVHGDGEQYF. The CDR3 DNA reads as TGTGCCAGCAGCTTAGTACATGGAGACGGCGAGCAGTACTTC.